The 21 T cell receptor beta chains below come from one sample, sequenced in a study of OX40 agonist ivuxolimab in advanced cancers. Clones were read by immunoSEQ multiplex PCR, and TCRdb kept only the in-frame ones, dropping some. This table holds about 61,000 clones, over 80% found once. This material consisted of CD4+ or CD8+ T cells sorted from blood, taken in a trial of the OX40 agonist ivuxolimab. The receptors were sampled from an adult with an advanced solid tumor such as melanoma, head and neck, liver or kidney cancer.

The chain carries TRBV5-4 and TRBJ1-5; 7 nucleotides align to TRBD1. The CDR3 is 15 residues long. Germline trimming cut 0 bases from V and 7 bases from J; bases unmatched to any gene: 7. The V gene's germline CDR1 is SGHNT and CDR2 YYREEE (reference sequence). CDR3 sequence: CASSLDRGLRQPQHF. CDR3 nucleotide sequence: TGTGCCAGCAGCTTGGACAGGGGTTTACGACAGCCCCAGCATTTT.

CDR3 in DNA: TGTGCCAGCAATTCCCTCTCCGGGGGGGAGTATGGCTACACCTTC. Its translation: CASNSLSGGEYGYTF. J is TRBJ1-2 and V is TRBV6-1; D is perhaps TRBD1 (5 bases). The ends were cut back, 7 bases at V and 5 bases at J, with 20 bases in the middle. There are 15 residues in the CDR3. Looked up from germline, CDR1 is MNHNS and CDR2 is SASEGT.

The gene calls are TRBV5-4 and TRBJ1-4; the match to TRBD1 covers 8 bases. This CDR3 spans 15 amino acids. CDR1 is SGHNT, CDR2 YYREEE, per germline (reference sequence). The V segment lost 2 bases and the J segment 3 bases; nucleotides outside the gene matches: 3. For the CDR3, the DNA is TGTGCCAGCAGCTTCAGGGGGCAGGCTAATGAAAAACTGTTTTTT. Protein: CASSFRGQANEKLFF.

This clone was seen a single time. The V gene is TRBV28, the J gene TRBJ2-7, with a tentative D call TRBD2 (6 bases). Trimming cost V 6 bases and J 2 bases, with 11 bases left between them. Germline CDR1 reads MDHEN; CDR2 reads SYDVKM. This CDR3 contains 13 residues. The CDR3: CASREAGTYEQYF. The CDR3 DNA sequence: TGTGCCAGCAGGGAGGCGGGAACCTACGAGCAGTACTTC.

The rearrangement links TRBV5-1 to TRBJ1-3, with TRBD1 as a possible D gene (6 bases). The CDR3 runs 15 residues. V was trimmed by 3 bases and J by 1 base, leaving 11 bases between them. Germline V gene sequence: CDR1 SGHRS, CDR2 YFSETQ. The CDR3 reads CASSWGGASGNTIYF. CDR3 in DNA: TGCGCCAGCAGCTGGGGGGGCGCATCTGGAAACACCATATATTTT.

The chain combines TRBV4-3 with TRBJ2-1; 7 positions match TRBD1. Looked up from germline, CDR1 is LGHNA and CDR2 is YSLEER. Losses at the gene ends were 1 base for V and 7 bases for J; bases not matched to a gene: 10. The CDR3 has 16 amino acids. CDR3 bases: TGCGCCAGCAGCCAAGCCGGACAGGCCCCTTGGAATGAGCAGTTCTTC. The encoded protein is CASSQAGQAPWNEQFF.

This clone was seen a few times. V and J are TRBV9 and TRBJ1-1, with a possible D match to TRBD1 (6 bases). Trimming pared 1 base from V and 10 bases from J, leaving 17 bases between. Per germline, CDR1 SGDLS and CDR2 YYNGEE. The CDR3 has 14 amino acids. CDR3 sequence: CASSVLAGDWIAFF. CDR3 nucleotides: TGTGCCAGCAGCGTACTAGCAGGGGACTGGATAGCTTTCTTT. Full variable domain (outside the CDR3, taken from reference TRBV9 and TRBJ1-1): DSGVTQTPKHLITATGQRVTLRCSPRSGDLSVYWYQQSLDQGLQFLIQYYNGEERAKGNILERFSAQQFPDLHSELNLSSLELGDSALYFCASSVLAGDWIAFFGQGTRLTVV.

V is TRBV9 and J is TRBJ1-1; maybe TRBD1 (5 bases). The CDR3 is 14 residues long. V lost 7 bases, J lost 0 bases, and 13 bases lay in between. Germline V lookup: CDR1 SGDLS, CDR2 YYNGEE. The CDR3 sequence is CASGAGHLNTEAFF. CDR3 coding DNA: TGTGCCAGCGGCGCCGGACACCTGAACACTGAAGCTTTCTTT.

The chain has TRBV6-1 and TRBJ2-3, with D unclear. V lost 7 bases and J 0 bases, leaving 14 bases between the germline ends. CDR1 is MNHNS, CDR2 SASEGT, per germline. The CDR3 spans 15 residues. Here the CDR3 reads CASTKEQYSTDTQYF. The CDR3 bases are TGTGCCAGCACGAAAGAACAGTACAGCACAGATACGCAGTATTTT.

The V call is TRBV5-4, the J call TRBJ2-7; 9 positions match TRBD1. The CDR3 sequence is 16 residues long. V gave up 3 bases and J gave up 5 bases; unmatched junction bases: 12. Germline lookup yields CDR1 SGHNT and CDR2 YYREEE (reference sequence). CDR3 loop: CASSSGTGTLGDEQYF. The CDR3 DNA is TGTGCCAGCAGCTCCGGGACAGGGACACTCGGCGACGAGCAGTACTTC.

The rearrangement uses TRBV9 and TRBJ2-2, with D perhaps TRBD2 (5 bases). The germline V gene encodes CDR1 SGDLS and CDR2 YYNGEE. V was shortened by 6 bases and J by 2 bases, with 14 bases between the two germline ends. The CDR3 extends over 15 amino acids. CDR3 amino acids: CASNPGIANTGELFF. CDR3 coding DNA: TGTGCCAGCAATCCCGGGATAGCAAACACCGGGGAGCTGTTTTTT.

For the CDR3, the DNA is TGTGCCAGCAGTGCGCACAGCCCAGGGGCGCCAGGAGAGACCCAGTACTTC. This encodes CASSAHSPGAPGETQYF. The gene calls are TRBV6-1 and TRBJ2-5, with D possibly matching TRBD1 (6 bases). Trimming removed 4 bases at V and 4 bases at J, with 22 bases between. The V gene's germline CDR1 is MNHNS and CDR2 SASEGT. This CDR3 has 17 residues.

The chain employs TRBV6-1 and TRBJ1-4; D is unresolved. The ends were cut back, 1 base at V and 10 bases at J, with 13 bases in the middle. CDR3 length: 14 amino acids. Germline V gives CDR1 MNHNS, CDR2 SASEGT. CDR3 sequence (DNA): TGTGCCAGCAGTGAAGGTTCGACGGTTGGAAAACTGTTTTTT. It codes for CASSEGSTVGKLFF.

This chain connects TRBV15 to TRBJ2-2, with a weak D call TRBD2 (6 bases). Germline V gene lookup returns CDR1 LNHNV and CDR2 YYDKDF (reference sequence). This CDR3 spans 15 amino acids. Trimming pared 0 bases from V and 7 bases from J, leaving 12 bases between. The CDR3 coding sequence is TGTGCCACCAGCAGAGATGGAGGGTTGGACGGGGAGCTGTTTTTT. Translated: CATSRDGGLDGELFF.

This chain joins TRBV28 and TRBJ2-7; D uncertain. The germline V gene has CDR1 MDHEN and CDR2 SYDVKM. Trimming left V 4 bases short and J 5 bases short, with 18 bases between. The CDR3 totals 15 residues. The DNA of the CDR3 is TGTGCCAGCAGTTCCCCCGGGTCAGGCGAGGACGAGCAGTACTTC. This gives the protein CASSSPGSGEDEQYF.

V gene TRBV6-1 combines with J gene TRBJ2-2, with 7 bases matching TRBD1. Germline assignment: CDR1 MNHNS and CDR2 SASEGT. The CDR3 runs 15 residues. V lost 4 bases, J lost 4 bases, and 6 bases stayed unmatched. As DNA, the CDR3 is TGTGCCAGCAGTGGCACAGGGGTCGGCACCGGGGAGCTGTTTTTT. Translation: CASSGTGVGTGELFF.

The V gene is TRBV4-1, the J gene TRBJ2-1, with D perhaps given as TRBD1 or TRBD2 (7 bases each). Germline values: CDR1 MGHRA, CDR2 YSYEKL. The CDR3 spans 19 residues. The V end was cut by 4 bases, the J end by 0 bases, with 22 bases between. The CDR3 loop is CASSRSGPGGAGSYNEQFF. CDR3 DNA: TGCGCCAGCAGCCGGTCGGGGCCAGGGGGGGCCGGCTCCTACAATGAGCAGTTCTTC.

The chain couples TRBV10-3 to TRBJ1-2; unclear D gene. Germline lookup yields CDR1 ENHRY and CDR2 SYGVKD. The CDR3 spans 11 residues. Trimming took off 6 bases at V and 6 bases at J, with 8 bases between the two ends. This chain's CDR3 is CAISPGDGYTF. The DNA for the CDR3 is TGTGCCATCAGCCCCGGGGATGGCTACACCTTC.

This chain links TRBV6-5 with TRBJ1-4, with 7 bases aligning to TRBD1. The CDR3 runs 14 residues. The V gene's germline CDR1 is MNHEY and CDR2 SVGAGI. V was pared by 4 bases and J by 8 bases, with 7 bases of the junction left unmatched. For the CDR3, the DNA is TGTGCCAGCAGTTGGGGACAGAAAAAGGAAAAACTGTTTTTT. Its translation is CASSWGQKKEKLFF.

This chain joins TRBV6-5 and TRBJ2-6, with D possibly matching TRBD1 (5 bases). The germline gives CDR1 MNHEY, CDR2 SVGAGI. The CDR3 is 15 amino acids. V dropped 5 bases and J dropped 0 bases, with 8 bases sitting between them. CDR3 DNA: TGTGCCAGCAGTACAGGTTTCTCTGGGGCCAACGTCCTGACTTTC. It encodes CASSTGFSGANVLTF.

V and J are TRBV19 and TRBJ1-2, with TRBD1 as a possible D gene (6 bases). Germline values: CDR1 LNHDA, CDR2 SQIVND (reference sequence). Trimming removed 7 bases from V and 6 bases from J, with 24 bases in between. CDR3 size: 16 residues. CDR3: CASTPPPPGAGHGYTF. The CDR3 DNA sequence: TGTGCCAGTACCCCGCCTCCTCCGGGGGCTGGTCATGGCTACACCTTC.